A selection of T cell receptor beta chains follows, all from one sample in a study of T cell changes during pregnancy in multiple sclerosis. Repertoires were generated with immunoSEQ multiplex PCR, while TCRdb's copy carries only in-frame clones and drops some. The sample lists 60,000 to 75,000 clones; over 75% were seen once. Sequenced material: peripheral blood, taken before pregnancy. The receptors stem from a female donor with multiple sclerosis, enrolled in a pregnancy study. CDR3s include the opening cysteine and the closing phenylalanine or tryptophan. The D gene is left open where the match is weak. Clone sizes are given selectively: once, few, many, or a class where the clone is expanded.

j_gene: TRBJ1-2
abundance: once
d_gene: .
v_gene: TRBV6-1
CDR3nt: TGTGCCAGCAGTGAAGACAGCCATCCCGTCTATGGCTACACCTTC
CDR3aa: CASSEDSHPVYGYTF

j_gene: TRBJ1-5
abundance: .
d_gene: TRBD1
v_gene: TRBV7-3
CDR3nt: TGTGCCAGCAGCTTACAACAGGGGAACCAGCCCCAGCATTTT
CDR3aa: CASSLQQGNQPQHF

j_gene: TRBJ2-1
abundance: .
d_gene: TRBD1
v_gene: TRBV19
CDR3nt: TGTGCCAGTAGTATAGAGGACAGGGCTCGGGATGAGCAGTTCTTC
CDR3aa: CASSIEDRARDEQFF

j_gene: TRBJ1-2
abundance: .
d_gene: .
v_gene: TRBV6-5
CDR3nt: TGTGCCAGCAGTCCGCAGCGCGGGGGCTACACCTTC
CDR3aa: CASSPQRGGYTF

j_gene: TRBJ1-1
abundance: .
d_gene: TRBD1
v_gene: TRBV27
CDR3nt: TGTGCCAGCAGAAGTGGCGGGACAGTTTTTAACACTGAAGCTTTCTTT
CDR3aa: CASRSGGTVFNTEAFF

j_gene: TRBJ1-1
abundance: .
d_gene: .
v_gene: TRBV10-3
CDR3nt: TGTGCCATCAGTGTCTCACAAGTGAACACTGAAGCTTTCTTT
CDR3aa: CAISVSQVNTEAFF

j_gene: TRBJ1-1
abundance: once
d_gene: TRBD1
v_gene: TRBV10-3
CDR3nt: TGTGCCATCAGGCCGGGACAGGGGGCGCGGGACACTGAAGCTTTCTTT
CDR3aa: CAIRPGQGARDTEAFF

j_gene: TRBJ1-5
abundance: .
d_gene: .
v_gene: TRBV18
CDR3nt: TGTGCCAGCTCACCCTCGCAGAACCAGCCCCAGCATTTT
CDR3aa: CASSPSQNQPQHF

j_gene: TRBJ2-2
abundance: .
d_gene: TRBD2
v_gene: TRBV7-2
CDR3nt: TGTGCCAGCAGCTTAGTAGCGGGGGCAGCGAACACCGGGGAGCTGTTTTTT
CDR3aa: CASSLVAGAANTGELFF

j_gene: TRBJ1-6
abundance: .
d_gene: TRBD1
v_gene: TRBV6-4
CDR3nt: TGTGCCAGCAGTGACTTCCCCGGGACAGGGGATTCACCCCTCCACTTT
CDR3aa: CASSDFPGTGDSPLHF

j_gene: TRBJ1-2
abundance: .
d_gene: TRBD1
v_gene: TRBV7-3
CDR3nt: TGTGCCAGCAGCCCCTCAGGACAGGTCTACTATGGCTACACCTTC
CDR3aa: CASSPSGQVYYGYTF

j_gene: TRBJ1-2
abundance: .
d_gene: .
v_gene: TRBV10-3
CDR3nt: TGTGCCATCAGTGAAAGGGAGGGGAACTATGGCTACACCTTC
CDR3aa: CAISEREGNYGYTF

j_gene: TRBJ1-6
abundance: .
d_gene: .
v_gene: TRBV30
CDR3nt: TGTGCCTGGACAGGGGAATATTCACCCCTCCACTTT
CDR3aa: CAWTGEYSPLHF

j_gene: TRBJ1-4
abundance: .
d_gene: .
v_gene: TRBV19
CDR3nt: TGTGCCAGTAGTATAACAGGACCTAATGAAAAACTGTTTTTT
CDR3aa: CASSITGPNEKLFF

j_gene: TRBJ1-4
abundance: .
d_gene: .
v_gene: TRBV7-5
CDR3nt: TGTGCCAGAAGCTTTACGACAGGGGGCTGGAAAGTAGACGAAAAACTGTTTTTT
CDR3aa: CARSFTTGGWKVDEKLFF

j_gene: TRBJ1-5
abundance: once
d_gene: .
v_gene: TRBV7-2
CDR3nt: TGTGCCAGCAGCTTAGGAGACAGGACTCAGCCCCAGCATTTT
CDR3aa: CASSLGDRTQPQHF

j_gene: TRBJ2-3
abundance: .
d_gene: TRBD2
v_gene: TRBV7-2
CDR3nt: TGTGCCAGCAGCATGGGACTACCTAGCACAGATACGCAGTATTTT
CDR3aa: CASSMGLPSTDTQYF

j_gene: TRBJ2-5
abundance: .
d_gene: TRBD2
v_gene: TRBV5-1
CDR3nt: TGCGCCAGCAGCTTAAGCCCCTTTCGGGCTAGCGGGGAGACCCAGTACTTC
CDR3aa: CASSLSPFRASGETQYF

j_gene: TRBJ2-1
abundance: once
d_gene: TRBD2
v_gene: TRBV27
CDR3nt: TGTGCCACTGCTAGCGGGGGCTCCTACAATGAGCAGTTCTTC
CDR3aa: CATASGGSYNEQFF

j_gene: TRBJ2-1
abundance: .
d_gene: TRBD2
v_gene: TRBV19
CDR3nt: TGTGCCAGTAAGCCCCCCCCAGCGGGGGGGCCCGGTGAGCAGTTCTTC
CDR3aa: CASKPPPAGGPGEQFF

j_gene: TRBJ1-1
abundance: .
d_gene: .
v_gene: TRBV7-8
CDR3nt: TGTGCCAGCAGCCCACCCAGGCTCCAAAAGGCTGAAGCTTTCTTT
CDR3aa: CASSPPRLQKAEAFF

j_gene: TRBJ2-7
abundance: .
d_gene: TRBD2
v_gene: TRBV7-2
CDR3nt: TGTGCCAGCAGCCCTAGCGGGGGGGGACACTACGAGCAGTACTTC
CDR3aa: CASSPSGGGHYEQYF

j_gene: TRBJ2-2
abundance: .
d_gene: .
v_gene: TRBV7-2
CDR3nt: TGTGCCAGCAGCTTCAGCGGGAACACCGGGGAGCTGTTTTTT
CDR3aa: CASSFSGNTGELFF

j_gene: TRBJ2-7
abundance: .
d_gene: TRBD1
v_gene: TRBV6-1
CDR3nt: TGTGCCAGCCAAGCCCCGGCAGGGGGTTTTGGTGAGCAGTACTTC
CDR3aa: CASQAPAGGFGEQYF

j_gene: TRBJ1-2
abundance: .
d_gene: TRBD1
v_gene: TRBV29-1
CDR3nt: TGCAGCGTTGAAGACCCCAAGACAGGGTTCGACTATGGCTACACCTTC
CDR3aa: CSVEDPKTGFDYGYTF

j_gene: TRBJ2-6
abundance: once
d_gene: .
v_gene: TRBV11-3
CDR3nt: TGTGCCAGCAGCTTCGGGGTCTCTGGGGCCAACGTCCTGACTTTC
CDR3aa: CASSFGVSGANVLTF

j_gene: TRBJ2-2
abundance: .
d_gene: .
v_gene: TRBV18
CDR3nt: TGTGCCAGCTCACCGAGGGAGGACGGGGAGCTGTTTTTT
CDR3aa: CASSPREDGELFF

j_gene: TRBJ1-2
abundance: .
d_gene: TRBD1
v_gene: TRBV29-1
CDR3nt: TGCAGCGTTGTTGTTACAGGGGGGGGGTTTTATGGCTACACCTTC
CDR3aa: CSVVVTGGGFYGYTF

j_gene: TRBJ1-1
abundance: once
d_gene: .
v_gene: TRBV9
CDR3nt: TGTGCCAGCAGCGTAGCAGGGCCCCGCACTGAAGCTTTCTTT
CDR3aa: CASSVAGPRTEAFF